The rows below give T cell receptor beta chains drawn from one sample of a study of cytomegalovirus exposure and HLA in healthy donors. Profiling relied on immunoSEQ multiplex PCR, and the TCRdb table lists in-frame clones only, not all of them. Here the sample spans about 69,000 clones, 68% being singletons. Source material: PBMCs. Receptor source: a woman under 40 in good health and CMV-seronegative. The conserved cysteine and the conserved F or W are not part of the CDR3 here.

j_call v_call cdr3_aa
TRBJ2-7 TRBV15 ATSRDAEGPQSEQY
TRBJ2-6 TRBV7-3 ASSLISGAGTAGTSGANVLT
TRBJ2-1 TRBV9 ASSGTSGGVLDEQF
TRBJ2-7 TRBV10-2 ASSDNYEQY
TRBJ1-1 TRBV19 AIHMNTEAF
TRBJ1-4 TRBV4-2 ASSQGGGAEKLF
TRBJ1-2 TRBV28 ASRPSGLGYT
TRBJ2-7 TRBV10-3 AISWDTPREQY
TRBJ2-2 TRBV5-6 ASSLYSGGTGELF
TRBJ2-1 TRBV19 ASTLRAGGNEQF
TRBJ1-4 TRBV7-9 ASSLGRGSTNEKLF
TRBJ1-4 TRBV4-1 ASRRPGQGAAGEKLF
TRBJ2-7 TRBV5-6 ASSLEGQGRQQY
TRBJ1-4 TRBV10-3 AISESPATNEKLF
TRBJ1-5 TRBV2 ASSEEGQGTRPQH
TRBJ1-2 TRBV14 ASSRGTGPFGYT
TRBJ2-7 TRBV5-8 ASSLGSSVGVQY
TRBJ1-4 TRBV29-1 SVEDEGVVEKLF
TRBJ2-7 TRBV18 ASSREASGGIYEQY
TRBJ2-7 TRBV27 ASKGTGRGEQY
TRBJ2-2 TRBV7-7 ASTSGTFNTGELF
TRBJ1-5 TRBV16 ASSQSQRSAPGPQH
TRBJ1-1 TRBV9 ASSGGSTEAF
TRBJ2-7 TRBV2 ASLAQVLSEQY
TRBJ1-1 TRBV5-5 ASIPAGNTEAF
TRBJ1-3 TRBV7-6 ASSLVWDRGPGNTIY
TRBJ1-2 TRBV2 ASLRSLEGYGYT
TRBJ1-2 TRBV11-2 ASSPGRAATGYT
TRBJ2-7 TRBV28 ASRSGRSYEQY
TRBJ1-5 TRBV19 ASSITGNQPQH
TRBJ2-7 TRBV2 ASTAPRDSYYEQY